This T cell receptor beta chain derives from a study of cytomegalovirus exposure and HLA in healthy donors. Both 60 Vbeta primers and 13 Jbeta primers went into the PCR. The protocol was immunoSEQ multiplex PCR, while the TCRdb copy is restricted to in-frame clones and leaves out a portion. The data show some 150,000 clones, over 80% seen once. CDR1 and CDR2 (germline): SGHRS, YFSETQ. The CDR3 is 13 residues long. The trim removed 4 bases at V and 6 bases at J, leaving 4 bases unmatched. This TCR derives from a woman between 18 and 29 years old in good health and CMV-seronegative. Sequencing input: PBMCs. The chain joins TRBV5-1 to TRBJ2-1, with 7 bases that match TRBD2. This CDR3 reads CASSNSGSNEQFF. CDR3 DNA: TGCGCCAGCAGCAATAGCGGGTCCAATGAGCAGTTCTTC.